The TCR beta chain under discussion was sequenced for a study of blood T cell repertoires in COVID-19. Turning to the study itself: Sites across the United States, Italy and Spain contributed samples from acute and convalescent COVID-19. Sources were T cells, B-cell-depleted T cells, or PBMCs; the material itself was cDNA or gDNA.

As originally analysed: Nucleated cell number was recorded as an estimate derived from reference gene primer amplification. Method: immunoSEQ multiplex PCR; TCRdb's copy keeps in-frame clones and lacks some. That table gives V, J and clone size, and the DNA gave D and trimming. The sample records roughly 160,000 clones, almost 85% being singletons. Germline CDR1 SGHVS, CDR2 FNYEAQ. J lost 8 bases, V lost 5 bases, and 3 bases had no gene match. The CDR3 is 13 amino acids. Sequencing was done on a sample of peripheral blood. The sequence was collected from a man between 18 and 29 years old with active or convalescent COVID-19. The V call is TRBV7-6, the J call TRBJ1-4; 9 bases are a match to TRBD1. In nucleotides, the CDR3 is TGTGCCAGCAGCCAGGGACAGGGCGAAAAACTGTTTTTT. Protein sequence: CASSQGQGEKLFF.